This section outlines one TCR beta chain sequence together with its context. Its target is unknown. Every single donor gave one heparinised blood draw, and these averaged about 120 mL. The sample is drawn from a study of beta chain features in type 1 diabetes. Findings and limits, study-wide: For cells with high TCR expression, cDNA sequencing could yield over-representation. All four CD4+ subsets from Type 1 diabetes patients carried moderately but significantly shorter TCRB CDR3s.

This CDR3 is built from 15 residues. The V gene end was trimmed by 4 bases and the J gene end by 7 bases; junction bases not matched to a gene: 7. Germline V gene lookup returns CDR1 MNHEY and CDR2 SVGAGI. As every portion of the isolated RNA was reverse transcribed, the sequencing read expressed TCRB transcripts. TCRdb's copy holds only in-frame clones and misses some; the assay was immunoSEQ multiplex PCR. The sample gives about 650,000 clones, 9.5% to 15% of which show up once; 0.09% to 0.15% is in the top ten. This sequence joins TRBV6-5 and TRBJ2-1; 10 bases map to TRBD1. This receptor was identified in a man between 25 and 39 years old with type 1 diabetes. Source material: naive CD4+ T cells from blood. DNA for the CDR3: TGTGCCAGCAGTTCCACGGGACAGGGGTGGAATGAGCAGTTCTTC. Translated: CASSSTGQGWNEQFF.